A single sample gave rise to the 25 T cell receptor beta chains below, sequenced in a study of regulatory T cells in long-lasting Graves disease. The authors built TCR beta libraries using iRepertoire HTBI primers and Arm-PCR of CDR3 regions. TCRdb reprocessed the multiplex PCR reads via MiXCR and lists one record per CDR3 protein. The sample records approximately 470,000 distinct CDR3 sequences, around 15% being singletons. The time point denotes: newly diagnosed GD, antithyroid drugs for less than 3 months. The TCR library was prepared using RNA isolated from PBMCs. These data also featured in a second study, about T cells in Graves' hyperthyroidism and ophthalmopathy.

Sequencing was performed on peripheral blood mononuclear cells (PBMCs), taken at new diagnosis, from a patient treated with antithyroid drugs. The receptors come from a man in his forties or fifties with Graves disease.

This clonotype was counted only a few times. This rearrangement joins TRBV9 to TRBJ1-2; D remains unclear. Deletions cut 0 bases from V and 7 bases from J, with 7 bases between. Germline CDR1 is SGDLS and CDR2 is YYNGEE. The CDR3 extends over 12 amino acids. The CDR3 DNA follows: TGTGCCAGCAGCGTAGAGGGCAGTGGCTACACCTTC. As protein: CASSVEGSGYTF.

This clonotype has ten or more counts. This sequence joins TRBV3-1 and TRBJ1-3; 7 positions agree with TRBD1. CDR1 LGHDT and CDR2 YNNKEL come from the germline V gene (reference sequence). The CDR3 has 15 amino acids. J was trimmed by 0 bases and V by 4 bases; bases with no gene match: 3. The CDR3 DNA reads as TGTGCCAGCAGCCGTGGGACAGACTCTGGAAACACCATATATTTT. It yields the protein CASSRGTDSGNTIYF.

This clonotype was recorded at least ten times. This chain uses TRBV5-1 with TRBJ2-1; 7 positions agree with TRBD2. V shed 4 bases, J shed 5 bases, and the junction held 9 bases outside the gene matches. This CDR3 spans 15 amino acids. The germline V gene has CDR1 SGHRS and CDR2 YFSETQ. The CDR3 reads CASSPGLGLHNEQFF. The CDR3 nucleotides read TGCGCCAGCAGCCCTGGACTAGGTCTCCACAATGAGCAGTTCTTC.

In DNA form, the CDR3 reads TGTGCCAGCAGTCCGGGGACAGGGGTGAGCTACACCTTC. It translates to CASSPGTGVSYTF. V gene TRBV12-3 or TRBV12-4 combines with J gene TRBJ1-2; 10 bases are a match to TRBD1. CDR3 size: 13 residues. V lost 5 bases, J lost 9 bases, and 6 bases stayed unmatched.

Many counts were recorded for this clonotype. The chain carries TRBV7-2 and TRBJ2-1; the match to TRBD2 covers 7 bases. The germline V gene encodes CDR1 SGHTA and CDR2 FQGNSA. The V and J ends lost 3 bases and 1 base, in that order; junction bases with no gene match: 6. The CDR3 covers 16 residues. The CDR3 sequence is CASSFGGGPSYNEQFF. CDR3 in DNA: TGTGCCAGCAGCTTTGGGGGAGGGCCGTCCTACAATGAGCAGTTCTTC.

Many counts were recorded for this clonotype. The chain is built from TRBV12-3 or TRBV12-4 and TRBJ2-7, with 9 bases matching TRBD1. V shed 3 bases and J 6 bases; nucleotides not matched to a gene: 9. This CDR3 spans 15 amino acids. The DNA for the CDR3 is TGTGCCAGCAGTTTGTCTGGACAGGGGTTCTCCGAGCAGTACTTC. Its translation: CASSLSGQGFSEQYF.

This clonotype was detected many times. This chain uses TRBV28 with TRBJ1-5, with D unresolved. Germline V gene sequence: CDR1 MDHEN, CDR2 SYDVKM. The ends were cut back, 6 bases at V and 0 bases at J, with 15 bases in the middle. This CDR3 has 16 residues. The CDR3 region has the DNA TGTGCCAGCAGGCAAACGTGGGGTGATAGCAATCAGCCCCAGCATTTT. Translation: CASRQTWGDSNQPQHF.

This clonotype was detected many times. The rearrangement links TRBV5-6 to TRBJ1-2; possibly TRBD1 for D (5 bases). Trimming removed 4 bases from V and 8 bases from J, with 18 bases in between. The CDR3 is 14 amino acids. The germline V gene has CDR1 SGHDT and CDR2 YYEEEE. The CDR3 reads CASSPRSWGRGYTF. DNA for the CDR3: TGTGCCAGCAGCCCGCGTTCGTGGGGACGGGGCTACACCTTC.

This clonotype was seen more than once but under ten times. The J gene is TRBJ1-5, the V gene TRBV2, with 9 bases lining up with TRBD1. V shed 7 bases and J 4 bases; nucleotides not matched to a gene: 2. Germline-derived CDR1 and CDR2 are SNHLY and FYNNEI. The length of the CDR3 is 13 residues. The CDR3 DNA is TGTGCCAGCAAAGGGACAGGGAATCAGCCCCAGCATTTT. Residues: CASKGTGNQPQHF.

CDR3 sequence reads: CATSRDRGANYEQYF. In nucleotides, the CDR3 is TGTGCCACCAGCAGAGATAGGGGGGCCAACTACGAGCAGTACTTC. This chain uses TRBV15 with TRBJ2-3, with D possibly called TRBD1 or TRBD2 (6 bases each). The DNA end is more similar to TRBJ2-7, so the J call may be wrong. This CDR3 has 15 amino acids. Germline V CDR1 and CDR2: LNHNV, YYDKDF (reference sequence).

The V gene is TRBV27, the J gene TRBJ2-1; D possibly uses TRBD1 or TRBD2 (5 bases each). Germline V gene lookup returns CDR1 MNHEY and CDR2 SMNVEV (reference sequence). CDR3 length equals 16 residues. The V end lost 4 bases, the J end lost 4 bases, and 17 bases lay between the germline ends. The CDR3 region is CASSWGMGDRYNEQFF. CDR3 in DNA: TGTGCCAGCAGTTGGGGTATGGGGGACCGGTACAATGAGCAGTTCTTC.

This clonotype was picked up many times. The chain employs TRBV3-1 and TRBJ2-7; 10 bases line up with TRBD2. With 5 bases clipped from V and 7 bases from J, the junction kept 11 bases outside the gene matches. The germline V gene encodes CDR1 LGHDT and CDR2 YNNKEL (reference sequence). The CDR3 runs 15 residues. The CDR3 loop is CASSFGLADSGEQYF. In DNA form, the CDR3 reads TGTGCCAGCAGCTTCGGACTAGCGGACTCCGGAGAGCAGTACTTC.

This clonotype showed up just a few times. The chain couples TRBV2 to TRBJ2-1, with D perhaps being TRBD1 or TRBD2 (5 bases each). Deletions cut 6 bases from V and 4 bases from J, with 19 bases between. This CDR3 contains 16 residues. The germline V gene encodes CDR1 SNHLY and CDR2 FYNNEI. The CDR3 loop is CASRGPGSGAYNEQFF. CDR3 nucleotide sequence: TGTGCCAGCAGGGGGCCGGGAAGCGGCGCATACAATGAGCAGTTCTTC.

This clonotype was seen at least ten times. The chain couples TRBV18 to TRBJ2-7, with a possible D match to TRBD2 (5 bases). Trimming removed 2 bases at V and 4 bases at J, with 12 bases between. In germline, CDR1 is KGHSH, CDR2 LQKENI. This CDR3 region has 14 residues. The CDR3 is CASSPSIGEYEQYF. In DNA form, the CDR3 reads TGTGCCAGCTCACCAAGTATCGGGGAGTACGAGCAGTACTTC.

This clonotype was observed many times. The chain combines TRBV20-1 with TRBJ1-5; 8 bases align to TRBD1. Germline CDR1 is DFQATT and CDR2 is SNEGSKA (reference sequence). V lost 5 bases to trimming and J lost 5 bases; unmatched junction nucleotides: 5. The CDR3 has 13 amino acids. Here the CDR3 reads CSAQTGVDQPQHF. The CDR3 coding sequence is TGCAGTGCTCAGACAGGGGTGGATCAGCCCCAGCATTTT.

Many counts were recorded for this clonotype. The chain combines TRBV11-3 with TRBJ1-1; 8 nucleotides line up with TRBD1. CDR1 SGHNT and CDR2 YENEEA come from the germline V gene. V gave up 6 bases and J gave up 0 bases; unmatched junction bases: 6. The CDR3 totals 15 residues. CDR3 protein: CASSARQGMNTEAFF. CDR3 in DNA: TGTGCCAGCAGTGCAAGACAGGGGATGAACACTGAAGCTTTCTTT.

This clonotype was seen ten or more times. The V and J genes are TRBV3-1 and TRBJ2-1, with 10 bases aligning to TRBD1. With 0 bases clipped from V and 5 bases from J, the junction kept 4 bases outside the gene matches. The V gene's germline CDR1 is LGHDT and CDR2 YNNKEL (reference sequence). CDR3 length: 16 amino acids. The CDR3: CASSQDRGTGDNEQFF. The CDR3 DNA reads as TGTGCCAGCAGCCAAGATCGGGGGACAGGGGACAATGAGCAGTTCTTC.

Many counts were recorded for this clonotype. V gene TRBV10-3 combines with J gene TRBJ2-1, with D uncertain. The CDR3 extends over 13 amino acids. Per the germline V gene, CDR1 is ENHRY and CDR2 is SYGVKD. V was trimmed by 11 bases and J by 7 bases, leaving 18 bases between them. In DNA, the CDR3 is TGTGCCGTCACCGGCGGAATTCAGAATGAGCAGTTCTTC. Protein product: CAVTGGIQNEQFF.

At least ten counts were recorded for this clonotype. The chain employs TRBV24-1 and TRBJ2-3; tentative D call: TRBD1 (6 bases). From germline, CDR1 is KGHDR and CDR2 SFDVKD. This CDR3 is 15 amino acids long. V shed 4 bases and J shed 4 bases, with 14 bases lying between them. Here the CDR3 reads CATSDPQGWADTQYF. CDR3 nucleotides: TGTGCCACCAGTGACCCACAGGGATGGGCAGATACGCAGTATTTT.

This clonotype was detected a few times. The chain carries TRBV29-1 and TRBJ2-7, with D perhaps TRBD1 (5 bases). Germline V gives CDR1 SQVTM, CDR2 ANQGSEA. V gave up 4 bases and J gave up 5 bases, with 18 bases separating them. The CDR3 loop spans 14 amino acids. The CDR3 here is CSVGGGQGIDEQYF. CDR3 coding DNA: TGCAGCGTTGGGGGTGGCCAGGGAATCGACGAGCAGTACTTC.

This clonotype was seen ten or more times. J is TRBJ1-1 and V is TRBV20-1; D not certain. Deletions cut 0 bases from V and 1 base from J, with 12 bases between. CDR1 and CDR2 from the germline V gene are DFQATT and SNEGSKA (reference sequence). The CDR3 loop spans 15 amino acids. In nucleotides, the CDR3 is TGCAGTGCTAGAGAAGACCCGACGGAGAACACTGAAGCTTTCTTT. It yields the protein CSAREDPTENTEAFF.

As concerns this clonotype: This sequence may be a read error, since a much larger clone differs from it by one base. The V call is TRBV6-9, the J call TRBJ1-4, with D possibly matching TRBD1 (5 bases). Trimming stripped 8 bases from V and 3 bases from J, with 19 bases between. CDR3 length equals 16 residues. Germline lookup yields CDR1 MNHGY and CDR2 SVAAGI. CDR3 coding DNA: TGTGCCAGCGGTTTCACACCAGGGTTGGCTAATGAAAAACTGTTTTTT. It yields the protein CASGFTPGLANEKLFF.

This clonotype appeared many times. The chain links TRBV28 to TRBJ2-3; D is unresolved. The ends were cut back, 8 bases at V and 5 bases at J, with 17 bases in the middle. Germline V gene data show CDR1 as MDHEN and CDR2 as SYDVKM. CDR3 length: 14 amino acids. The CDR3 sequence is CASCKVSREDTQYF. The CDR3 bases are TGTGCCAGCTGCAAGGTTTCTAGGGAAGATACGCAGTATTTT.

The table lists this clonotype with many counts. The rearrangement links TRBV7-9 to TRBJ2-7; D unclear. Germline CDR1 reads SEHNR; CDR2 reads FQNEAQ (reference sequence). The germline V and J ends were trimmed by 4 bases and 2 bases, with 12 bases remaining between them. This CDR3 region has 14 residues. The CDR3 here is CASSSGHTPYEQYF. The DNA of the CDR3 is TGTGCCAGCAGCTCCGGCCATACCCCCTACGAGCAGTACTTC. Together with reference TRBV7-9 and TRBJ2-7, the CDR3 gives the full variable domain: DTGVSQNPRHKITKRGQNVTFRCDPISEHNRLYWYRQTLGQGPEFLTYFQNEAQLEKSRLLSDRFSAERPKGSFSTLEIQRTEQGDSAMYLCASSSGHTPYEQYFGPGTRLTVT.

This clonotype appeared a few times. This chain uses TRBV9 with TRBJ2-1; TRBD2 matches 8 bases. The CDR3 loop spans 14 amino acids. CDR1 SGDLS and CDR2 YYNGEE come from the germline V gene. With 0 bases clipped from V and 8 bases from J, the junction kept 4 bases outside the gene matches. CDR3 region: CASSVALREDEQFF. Written as DNA, the CDR3 is TGTGCCAGCAGCGTAGCTCTGCGGGAGGATGAGCAGTTCTTC.